This T cell receptor (beta chain) was identified in a study of OX40 agonist ivuxolimab in advanced cancers. Looking at the study overall: Ivuxolimab was a fully human IgG2 agonistic monoclonal antibody targeting the costimulatory receptor OX40 (CD134). Intravenous ivuxolimab was administered to patients every 2 weeks at six dose levels: 0.01, 0.1, 0.3, 1.5, 3 and 10 mg/kg. Among the approximately 54 dose-escalation patients, 19 had hepatocellular carcinoma, approximately 15 melanoma, 9 renal cell carcinoma and 9 head and neck cancer. A male proportion of 82.7% and a mean age of 60 years, ranging from roughly 23 to 90, were recorded for the dose-escalation cohort. Patients were allowed to have had prior anti-PD-1, anti-PD-L1 or anti-CTLA-4 therapy, and about 40% of the dose-escalation patients had been treated with checkpoint inhibitors. Partial responses occurred in three dose-escalation patients: two with cutaneous melanoma and one with hepatocellular carcinoma. Peripheral TCRbeta sequencing was intended to test whether TCR sequence diversity was altered and clonal T-cell expansion was caused by ivuxolimab. The paper reports the monotherapy dose-escalation portion (N = 52 patients) of the phase I ivuxolimab trial. Here is what the overall study found, with its caveats: In the 0.1-3.0 mg/kg groups, partial responders were among the patients with the lowest normalized peripheral clonal expansion, particularly in CD8+ T cells. After ivuxolimab, CD8+ T cells had more expanded clones than CD4+ T cells on average. Antigen specificity was not determined for the clonally expanded peripheral T cells. Clonal expansion of both CD4+ and CD8+ blood T cells was observed from baseline to week 6 at doses 0.1 to 3.0 mg/kg. Low levels of normalized T-cell clonal expansion were also seen in some nonresponding patients.

For CDR1 and CDR2, the germline V gene lists MNHNS and SASEGT. Cut back by 3 bases and 0 bases, the V and J ends lie 11 bases apart. The CDR3 runs 15 residues from the cysteine to the phenylalanine. Solely the CDR3 DNA is kept, with 45 bases framed from the first base. Patients with a history of autoimmune disease or receiving systemic immunosuppression were excluded from the trial. Peripheral blood for TCR sequencing was collected from all dose cohorts at baseline, on cycle 4 day 1, and on cycle 7 day 1. The samples were taken from a phase I, first-in-human, multicenter, open-label dose-escalation trial of ivuxolimab. Adults with locally advanced or metastatic melanoma, renal cell, hepatocellular, or head and neck squamous cell carcinoma were enrolled in the trial. CD4+ and CD8+ T cells were sorted separately from peripheral blood before TCR sequencing. Genomic DNA was extracted from sorted cells for sequencing of the TCRbeta CDR3 region. The immunoSEQ Assay was used for sequencing of TCRbeta CDR3 regions. TCRdb limited this immuneACCESS table to in-frame rearrangements with V and J called. A share of clones is missing; checked studies link under half to unresolved V genes, and the rest is unexplained. The sample table holds around 60,000 clones, of which 80% to 90% were seen once. The top ten clonotypes cover 1.9% of the sample.

This clone has a handful of counts. Its specific antigen is unknown. It has no much larger one-base neighbor in the sample; base qualities were not kept. This sequence uses TRBV6-1 and TRBJ1-1, with TRBD1 tentatively as D gene (5 bases match). The receptor was derived from an adult with an advanced solid tumor such as melanoma, head and neck, liver or kidney cancer. This specimen was CD4+ or CD8+ T cells sorted from blood, taken in a trial of the OX40 agonist ivuxolimab. The CDR3 protein sequence reads: CASSDGGTMNTEAFF. The nucleotides are TGTGCCAGCAGTGATGGGGGGACCATGAACACTGAAGCTTTCTTT.